The following is a TCR beta chain sequence with its context. This sample is drawn from a study of monozygotic twins with inflammatory bowel disease. The germline CDR1 and CDR2 sequences are SGHVS and FQNEAQ. The CDR3 loop spans 14 amino acids. Sampling involved one blood draw (2.5 ml) for every donor. Molecular identifiers with 6-nucleotide sample barcodes were added during cDNA synthesis via template switching. TCRdb reprocessed the 5' RACE reads, with one entry per CDR3 protein and no DNA. This sample's clone table lists approximately 300,000 distinct CDR3 sequences. The sequencing input was blood. This TCR was sampled from a human donor with ulcerative colitis or Crohn's disease, or a healthy co-twin of an affected twin (not recorded which). The rearrangement joins TRBV7-8 to TRBJ1-1. The CDR3 region is CASSLAGDGTEAFF.